These T cell receptor beta chains were read from a single sample in a study of cytomegalovirus exposure and HLA in healthy donors. Clones were read by immunoSEQ multiplex PCR, and TCRdb kept only the in-frame ones, dropping some. The sample holds tens of thousands of clones; around 80% are singletons and the top ten take 0.55% to 0.65%. Material: PBMCs. Source of these receptors: a man in his thirties or forties in good health and CMV-seronegative. Each CDR3 is given with its conserved first and last residue. D genes are given only for firm matches. Expanded clones get a size class; other rows say once, few or many, or leave the size out.

TRBJ2-1,-,once,TRBV27,TGTGCCAGCAGTTTAACGGGGTACAATGAGCAGTTCTTC,CASSLTGYNEQFF
TRBJ1-5,TRBD1,-,TRBV6-1,TGTGCCAGCAACGACAGGGCCTTTCAGCCCCAGCATTTT,CASNDRAFQPQHF
TRBJ1-5,-,once,TRBV25-1,TGTGCCAGCAGTGAGATCGGGGGGGTGGTCCAGCATTTT,CASSEIGGVVQHF
TRBJ1-1,TRBD1,-,TRBV29-1,TGCAGCGCGATCGGACAGGGGTTTCCTGAAGCTTTCTTT,CSAIGQGFPEAFF
TRBJ1-5,TRBD1,-,TRBV7-3,TGTGCCAGCAGCTTACAGGGGGGACAGCCCCAGCATTTT,CASSLQGGQPQHF
TRBJ1-2,-,-,TRBV6-1,TGTGCCAGCAGCCTATATGGCTACACCTTC,CASSLYGYTF
TRBJ1-6,-,medium-sized,TRBV2,TGTGCCAGCAGGTCGATTACTGAACTCAATTCACCCCTCCACTTT,CASRSITELNSPLHF
TRBJ2-1,-,-,TRBV5-4,TGTGCCAGCACCGAGACAGGCGACTCCTACAATGAGCAGTTCTTC,CASTETGDSYNEQFF
TRBJ2-3,-,-,TRBV4-1,TGCGCCAGCAGCCAAGGGAACAGGGAATTGGCAGATACGCAGTATTTT,CASSQGNRELADTQYF
TRBJ2-7,TRBD1,-,TRBV11-1,TGTGCCAGCAGCTTCGATCCGGACAGGGCCTACGAGCAGTACTTC,CASSFDPDRAYEQYF
TRBJ1-2,TRBD1,-,TRBV28,TGTGCCAGCAGTCCGCTGACAGGGGTTAACTATGGCTACACCTTC,CASSPLTGVNYGYTF
TRBJ1-1,-,few,TRBV9,TGTGCCAGCAGCGAAAGCAGGGCGAACACTGAAGCTTTCTTT,CASSESRANTEAFF
TRBJ2-1,TRBD1,-,TRBV27,TGTGCCAGCAGTTTTTGGGGACAGGGCTCCTACAATGAGCAGTTCTTC,CASSFWGQGSYNEQFF
TRBJ1-1,-,few,TRBV6-5,TGTGCCACCGAAAACAGCCTGAACACTGAAGCTTTCTTT,CATENSLNTEAFF
TRBJ1-5,TRBD1,-,TRBV5-1,TGCGCCAGCAGCTGGGGGACAGACAATCAGCCCCAGCATTTT,CASSWGTDNQPQHF
TRBJ1-6,TRBD1,-,TRBV5-1,TGCGCCAGCAGCTTACATAACAGGGGAGACTCACCCCTCCACTTT,CASSLHNRGDSPLHF
TRBJ1-2,-,-,TRBV5-4,TGTGCCAGCAGCTTGGATGTAGATAATGGCTACACCTTC,CASSLDVDNGYTF
TRBJ1-1,TRBD1,-,TRBV5-6,TGTGCCAGCAGCTTAGGGGGCATGAACACTGAAGCTTTCTTT,CASSLGGMNTEAFF
TRBJ2-3,-,-,TRBV7-9,TGTGCCAGCAGCGATGACTACGGGATAAGAGATACGCAGTATTTT,CASSDDYGIRDTQYF